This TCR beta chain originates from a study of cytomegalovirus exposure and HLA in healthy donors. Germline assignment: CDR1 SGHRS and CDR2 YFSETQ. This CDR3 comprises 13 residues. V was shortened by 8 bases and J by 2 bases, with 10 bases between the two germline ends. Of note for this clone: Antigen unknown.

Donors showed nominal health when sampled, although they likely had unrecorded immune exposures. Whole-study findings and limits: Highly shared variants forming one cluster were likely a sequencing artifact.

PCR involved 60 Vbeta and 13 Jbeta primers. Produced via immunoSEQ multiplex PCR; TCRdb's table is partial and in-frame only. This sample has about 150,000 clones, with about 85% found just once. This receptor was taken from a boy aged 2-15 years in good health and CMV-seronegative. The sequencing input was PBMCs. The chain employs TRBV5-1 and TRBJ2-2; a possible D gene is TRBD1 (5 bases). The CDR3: CASTGQNTGELFF. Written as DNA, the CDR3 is TGCGCCAGTACCGGACAAAACACCGGGGAGCTGTTTTTT.